The clone carrying this T cell receptor (beta chain) was observed a handful of times. Its antigen remains unidentified. This record comes from a study of blood T cells in healthy people across ages. Study-level findings and limits: With unsorted PBMCs, a conclusive comparison of naive versus antigen-experienced cells was not possible.

A sample-barcoded 5' primer and a J-beta primer mix were used in a second PCR of roughly 6 to 11 cycles. Carrying 12 random nucleotides, a template-switch adaptor labeled each individual cDNA molecule. TCRdb reprocessed the 5' RACE reads via MiXCR and lists one record per CDR3 protein. The profile shows 1.5 million to 2 million distinct CDR3 sequences, 25% to 30% of them singletons. This CDR3 spans 14 amino acids. V was clipped by 0 bases and J by 8 bases; unmatched bases: 3. Germline CDR1 MNHNY, CDR2 SVGAGI (reference sequence). The TCR originated in a woman in her twenties or thirties in good health. J is TRBJ2-1 and V is TRBV6-6; 8 bases are shared with TRBD1. Sequenced: blood. The DNA of the CDR3 is TGTGCCAGCAGTTACTCGGTACAGGGGGATGAGCAGTTCTTC. It translates to CASSYSVQGDEQFF.